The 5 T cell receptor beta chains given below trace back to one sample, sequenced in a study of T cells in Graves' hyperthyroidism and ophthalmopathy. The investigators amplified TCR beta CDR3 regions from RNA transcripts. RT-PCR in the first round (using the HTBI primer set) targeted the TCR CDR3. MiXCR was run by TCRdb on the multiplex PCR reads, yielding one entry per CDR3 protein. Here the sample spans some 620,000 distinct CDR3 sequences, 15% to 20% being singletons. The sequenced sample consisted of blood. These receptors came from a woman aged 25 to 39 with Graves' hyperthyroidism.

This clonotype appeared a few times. This CDR3 reads CSVPDRVSKNIQYF. The CDR3 bases are TGCAGTGTTCCCGACAGGGTGTCCAAAAACATTCAGTACTTC. The chain is built from TRBV20-1 and TRBJ2-4; 7 bases are shared with TRBD1. There are 14 residues in the CDR3. CDR1 and CDR2 from the germline V gene are DFQATT and SNEGSKA (reference sequence). The J segment lost 2 bases and the V segment lost 7 bases, leaving 8 bases of the junction unmatched.

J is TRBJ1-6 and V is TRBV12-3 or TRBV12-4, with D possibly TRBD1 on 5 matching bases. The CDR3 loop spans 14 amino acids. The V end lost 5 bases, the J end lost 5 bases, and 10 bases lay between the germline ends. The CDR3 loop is CASSLGAHNSPLHF. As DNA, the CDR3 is TGTGCCAGCAGTCTCGGGGCCCATAATTCACCCCTCCACTTT.

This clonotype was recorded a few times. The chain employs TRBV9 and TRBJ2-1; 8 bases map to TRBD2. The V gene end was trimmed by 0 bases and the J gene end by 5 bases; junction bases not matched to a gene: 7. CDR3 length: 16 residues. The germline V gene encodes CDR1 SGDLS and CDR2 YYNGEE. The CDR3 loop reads CASSVAVTGGNNEQFF. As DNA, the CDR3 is TGTGCCAGCAGCGTAGCTGTGACGGGAGGGAACAATGAGCAGTTCTTC.

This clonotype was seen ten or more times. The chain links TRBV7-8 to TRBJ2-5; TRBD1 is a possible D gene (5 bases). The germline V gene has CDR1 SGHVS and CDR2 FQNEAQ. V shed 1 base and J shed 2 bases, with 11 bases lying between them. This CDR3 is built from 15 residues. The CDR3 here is CASSLGSTVQETQYF. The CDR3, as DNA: TGTGCCAGCAGCTTAGGATCGACAGTACAAGAGACCCAGTACTTC. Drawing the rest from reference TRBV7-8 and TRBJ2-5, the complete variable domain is GAGVSQSPRYKVAKRGQDVALRCDPISGHVSLFWYQQALGQGPEFLTYFQNEAQLDKSGLPSDRFFAERPEGSVSTLKIQRTQQEDSAVYLCASSLGSTVQETQYFGPGTRLLVL.

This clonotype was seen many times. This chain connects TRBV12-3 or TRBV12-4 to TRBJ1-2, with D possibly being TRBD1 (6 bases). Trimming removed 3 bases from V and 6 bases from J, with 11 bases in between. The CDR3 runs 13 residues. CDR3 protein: CASSFPGVDGYTF. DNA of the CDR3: TGTGCCAGCAGTTTTCCAGGGGTGGATGGCTACACCTTC.